This TCR beta chain is drawn from a study of blood T cell repertoires in COVID-19. The overall study: Sites in the United States, Italy and Spain provided acute and convalescent COVID-19 samples.

Measured with immunoSEQ multiplex PCR; TCRdb has only the in-frame clones, and not every one. The table records about 200,000 clones, more than 70% of them present only once. The ends lost 4 bases at V and 8 bases at J; junction bases unmatched: 11. The CDR3 length is 15 residues. Germline CDR1 and CDR2: LGHDT and YNNKEL (reference sequence). Sequenced: PBMCs or T cells enriched from blood (not recorded which). The TCR originated in a woman between 18 and 30 years old who had recovered from COVID-19. This chain links TRBV3-1 (or the pseudogene TRBV3-2) with TRBJ1-2; 9 nucleotides agree with TRBD1. The CDR3 nucleotides read TGTGCCAGCAGCCGGTCCGGGACAGGGTTGGACGGCTACACCTTC. Its translation is CASSRSGTGLDGYTF.